The rows below give T cell receptor beta chains drawn from one sample of a study of T cells expressing NK-cell markers. Using the 5' RACE reads, TCRdb records one entry per CDR3 protein without DNA. The table for this sample gives approximately 420,000 distinct CDR3 sequences. Material: blood T cells: a sorted CD56 or NKG2C T cell subset, CD4+ or CD8+ T cells, or bulk PBMC T cells (not recorded which). The origin of the receptors is a woman aged 45 to 65 in good health. CDR3s include the opening cysteine and the closing phenylalanine or tryptophan.

v_gene,j_gene,CDR3aa
TRBV5-1,TRBJ2-1,CASSTGTSGGDNEQFF
TRBV28,TRBJ2-1,CASSLWGGAMQFF
TRBV29-1,TRBJ2-6,CSAYRAGANVLTF
TRBV12-3/TRBV12-4,TRBJ2-7,CASTEGLAGTYEQYF
TRBV3-1,TRBJ2-3,CASSARDRWTDTQYF
TRBV5-1,TRBJ2-1,CASSLSEGYEQFF
TRBV6-6,TRBJ1-1,CASSYSPTKGDTEAFF
TRBV29-1,TRBJ1-1,CSVERRQGAEAFF
TRBV20-1,TRBJ2-3,CSARSPGWPSTDTQYF
TRBV29-1,TRBJ2-7,CSVGPRIYEQYF
TRBV29-1,TRBJ1-3,CSVTGISGNTIYF
TRBV10-3,TRBJ2-3,CAIKSARLAGGPGDTQYF
TRBV20-1,TRBJ1-4,CSAAGQGGKLFF
TRBV12-3/TRBV12-4,TRBJ2-7,CASSLVRTHEQYF
TRBV5-1,TRBJ2-3,CASSLDSIDTQYF
TRBV30,TRBJ1-1,CAWRGQLMNTEAFF
TRBV19,TRBJ1-4,CASSASNGNNEKLFF
TRBV11-2,TRBJ1-1,CASSSIGGLLKNTEAFF
TRBV9,TRBJ2-1,CASSVVGTAPVF
TRBV6-6,TRBJ2-1,CASTSSGRAYNEQFF
TRBV5-5,TRBJ2-1,CASSSGTSFNEQFF
TRBV11-2,TRBJ2-3,CASSLGTSGRASDTQYF
TRBV5-1,TRBJ2-5,CATKGQARETQYF
TRBV12-3/TRBV12-4,TRBJ1-2,CASSLSERWQSYGYTF
TRBV12-3/TRBV12-4,TRBJ1-6,CASRPPGAGSPLHF
TRBV29-1,TRBJ2-5,CSSLAGGQETQYF
TRBV5-1,TRBJ2-7,CASSSNIREQYF
TRBV7-9,TRBJ2-1,CASSLFAGGRDRYNEQFF
TRBV6-1,TRBJ2-1,CASSEALGGLAYNEQFF
TRBV12-3/TRBV12-4,TRBJ2-4,CASRASGGAKNIQYF
TRBV7-9,TRBJ1-4,CASSPQAWGDSEKLFF
TRBV9,TRBJ1-2,CASSAETNPGGEGYTF
TRBV7-8,TRBJ2-1,CASSLASGRALGVNEQFF
TRBV7-6,TRBJ2-3,CASSLADLGRGDTQYF
TRBV7-2,TRBJ1-2,CASSPDRVNYGYTF
TRBV4-2,TRBJ2-2,CASSQDLASANTGELFF
TRBV12-3/TRBV12-4,TRBJ1-1,CASSFSGYLTEAFF
TRBV10-1,TRBJ2-7,CASSDRLTPYEQYF
TRBV9,TRBJ2-4,CATSGTSGSGAKNIQYF
TRBV12-3/TRBV12-4,TRBJ2-7,CASSSHSGVRNEQYF
TRBV27,TRBJ1-4,CASSPSGREKLFF
TRBV12-3/TRBV12-4,TRBJ2-1,CASSSQGRSYNEQFF
TRBV5-6,TRBJ2-5,CASSTWERETQYF
TRBV27,TRBJ1-1,CASSLGDGLNTEAFF
TRBV5-5,TRBJ1-4,CASSLVRTEKLFF
TRBV10-3,TRBJ2-1,CASGTHDNEQFF
TRBV20-1,TRBJ2-5,CSARDPGPLTQYF
TRBV5-6,TRBJ2-7,CASSLRSIVPYEQYF
TRBV12-3/TRBV12-4,TRBJ1-2,CASGRGRSYGYTF
TRBV12-3/TRBV12-4,TRBJ2-2,CASTLSYGGELFF
TRBV12-3/TRBV12-4,TRBJ2-7,CASSPSRQAYEQYF
TRBV5-6,TRBJ1-1,CASSLRGLQAFF
TRBV6-5,TRBJ2-6,CASSQISGANVLTF
TRBV18,TRBJ2-7,CASSLILAGGVTSYEQYF
TRBV7-3,TRBJ2-1,CASSPPGLAGINEQFF
TRBV9,TRBJ2-1,CASSDSGVNEQFF
TRBV20-1,TRBJ2-5,CSASARAGGFIETQYF
TRBV5-1,TRBJ2-5,CASSRTTGYQETQYF